The TCR beta chain under discussion was sequenced for a study of shared clonotypes between healthy human individuals. Study-level points and caveats: Non-shared clonotypes displayed generation probabilities falling below those of clonotypes present in all four donors. Memory subsets had estimated richness that was generally smaller than that of naive subsets.

Trimming cost V 8 bases and J 4 bases, with 9 bases left between them. The CDR3 spans 11 residues. The germline V gene encodes CDR1 MDHEN and CDR2 SYDVKM. It was CD45RO-negative cells, positively selected for CCR7, that made up naive CD8 cells, with terminally differentiated effector memory CD45RA+ cells excluded. Points on this clone: Its antigen is undetermined.

Measured with immunoSEQ multiplex PCR; TCRdb has only the in-frame clones, and not every one. The table records roughly 2.1 million clones, about 92% of them present only once. This clonotype was obtained from a man aged 18-30 years in good health. Some clones in this sample may be carry-over from other donors' samples. Sequencing was performed on naive CD8+ T cells from PBMCs. The chain combines TRBV28 with TRBJ2-7; D call uncertain. CDR3 loop: CASQALYEQYF. In DNA, the CDR3 is TGTGCCAGCCAAGCCTTATACGAGCAGTACTTC.